These 26 T cell receptor beta chains originate from one sample sequenced in a study of blood T cell repertoires in COVID-19. The repertoire was sequenced with immunoSEQ multiplex PCR; TCRdb's copy has only in-frame clones and lacks some. The sample shows over 200,000 clones, around 85% of them seen only once. Sequenced input: PBMCs or T cells enriched from blood (not recorded which). These receptors all come from a woman aged 45-65 years in a cohort exposed to, infected with or recovered from COVID-19 (not recorded which).

This clone was counted a few times. The chain employs TRBV7-2 and TRBJ2-3, with TRBD2 identical over 15 bases. With V trimmed by 4 bases and J by 4 bases, 3 bases remained unmatched. CDR3 length equals 16 residues. In germline, CDR1 is SGHTA, CDR2 FQGNSA. In nucleotides, the CDR3 is TGTGCCAGCAGCTGGACTAGCGGGGGGGCAGCAGATACGCAGTATTTT. It encodes CASSWTSGGAADTQYF.

Concerning this clone itself: This sample also contains other DNA sequences that code for the same CDR3. The chain recombines TRBV20-1 with TRBJ2-5; D unresolved. Germline values: CDR1 DFQATT, CDR2 SNEGSKA (reference sequence). CDR3 length equals 13 residues. The V gene lost 3 bases and the J gene lost 2 bases, with 10 bases spanning the gap. CDR3 protein: CSASRTAQETQYF. The CDR3 DNA follows: TGCAGTGCTAGTCGCACAGCACAAGAGACCCAGTACTTC.

This chain joins TRBV5-6 and TRBJ1-5; no clear D. Trimming left V 3 bases short and J 2 bases short, with 18 bases between. This CDR3 is 17 amino acids long. CDR1 is SGHDT and CDR2 is YYEEEE in the germline V gene. CDR3 in DNA: TGTGCCAGCAGCTCCAGAGGGCACGTTCAGGGCAATCAGCCCCAGCATTTT. Encoded protein: CASSSRGHVQGNQPQHF. The full variable domain, in which reference TRBV5-6 and TRBJ1-5 provide the parts outside the CDR3, is DAGVTQSPTHLIKTRGQQVTLRCSPKSGHDTVSWYQQALGQGPQFIFQYYEEEERQRGNFPDRFSGHQFPNYSSELNVNALLLGDSALYLCASSSRGHVQGNQPQHFGDGTRLSIL.

The genes are TRBV30 and TRBJ1-1; D is possibly TRBD1 (6 bases). The V end was cut by 2 bases, the J end by 8 bases, with 21 bases between. Germline loops: CDR1 GTSNPN, CDR2 SVGIG (reference sequence). The CDR3 has 15 residues. This CDR3 is CAWSTPYLTGTEAFF. For the CDR3, the DNA is TGTGCCTGGAGTACTCCCTACCTGACAGGAACGGAAGCTTTCTTT.

In DNA, the CDR3 is TGTGCCTCGGGACAGGGGCTTAATTCACCCCTCCACTTT. Translated: CASGQGLNSPLHF. V is TRBV19 and J is TRBJ1-6; 10 bases map to TRBD1. J was trimmed by 6 bases and V by 11 bases; bases with no gene match: 4. The CDR3 spans 13 residues. Per germline, CDR1 LNHDA and CDR2 SQIVND (reference sequence).

The chain is built from TRBV12-3 or TRBV12-4 and TRBJ2-7; the D is unclear. V lost 3 bases to trimming and J lost 0 bases, with 6 bases between them. The CDR3 has 13 amino acids. In DNA, the CDR3 is TGTGCCAGCAGTTTTCCTAGCTCCTACGAGCAGTACTTC. It codes for CASSFPSSYEQYF.

The genes are TRBV12-5 and TRBJ1-2, with D uncertain. The CDR3 consists of 13 residues. The V gene's germline CDR1 is LGHNT and CDR2 FRNRAP. V was cut by 2 bases and J by 4 bases, with 8 bases left in between. The CDR3 sequence: CASGLMGAYGYTF. As DNA, the CDR3 is TGTGCTAGTGGTTTGATGGGAGCCTATGGCTACACCTTC.

The chain is built from TRBV19 and TRBJ2-7; 9 nucleotides agree with TRBD2. Germline V gene lookup returns CDR1 LNHDA and CDR2 SQIVND (reference sequence). CDR3 length equals 14 residues. Trimming at V came to 3 bases and at J to 1 base, leaving 1 base not matched to a gene. The CDR3 DNA sequence: TGTGCCAGTAGTATGCGGGGGGGATCCTACGAGCAGTACTTC. Its translation is CASSMRGGSYEQYF.

This clone was observed a few times. CDR3: CASSLDGGNSNQPQHF. The CDR3 bases are TGTGCCAGCTCACTGGACGGGGGGAATAGCAATCAGCCCCAGCATTTT. The J gene is TRBJ1-5, the V gene TRBV18, with D perhaps TRBD1 (5 bases). Per the germline V gene, CDR1 is KGHSH and CDR2 is LQKENI. There are 16 residues in the CDR3. Trimming took off 4 bases at V and 0 bases at J, with 13 bases between the two ends.

The CDR3 here is CASSLGVGEPPGELFF. DNA for the CDR3: TGCGCCAGCAGCTTGGGGGTGGGCGAACCCCCCGGGGAGCTGTTTTTT. The chain employs TRBV5-1 and TRBJ2-2; D gene ambiguous. From germline, CDR1 is SGHRS and CDR2 YFSETQ. V was cut by 0 bases and J by 6 bases, with 15 bases left in between. This CDR3 is built from 16 residues.

The chain's CDR3 is CASSLSGLTGGLGQPQHF. The CDR3 region has the DNA TGTGCCAGCAGCCTTAGCGGACTTACAGGGGGCTTGGGGCAGCCCCAGCATTTT. V usage is TRBV11-2 and J usage is TRBJ1-5; 9 bases are shared with TRBD1. Germline loops: CDR1 SGHAT, CDR2 FQNNGV. This CDR3 is 18 amino acids long. The V segment lost 5 bases and the J segment 7 bases; nucleotides outside the gene matches: 18.

The chain joins TRBV30 to TRBJ2-5, with a weak D call TRBD1 (6 bases). V gave up 5 bases and J gave up 2 bases, with 18 bases separating them. Per germline, CDR1 GTSNPN and CDR2 SVGIG (reference sequence). This CDR3 contains 15 residues. CDR3 nucleotides: TGTGCCTGGGATAAAACAGGGAAAGGACAAGAGACCCAGTACTTC. Residues: CAWDKTGKGQETQYF.

The rearrangement uses TRBV4-2 and TRBJ2-3; 8 nucleotides agree with TRBD2. The V and J ends lost 2 bases and 1 base, in that order; junction bases with no gene match: 2. Germline values: CDR1 LGHNA, CDR2 YNFKEQ. CDR3 length: 15 amino acids. This chain's CDR3 is CASSQTSGGTDTQYF. DNA for the CDR3: TGTGCCAGCAGCCAAACTAGCGGAGGCACAGATACGCAGTATTTT.

This clone was seen only a few times. The CDR3 nucleotides are TGTGCCAGTAGTAGGCTCTTGGACAGCTCTGGAAACACCATATATTTT. Amino acid sequence: CASSRLLDSSGNTIYF. The chain couples TRBV19 to TRBJ1-3; D is possibly TRBD1 (6 bases). This CDR3 region has 16 residues. V lost 4 bases and J 0 bases, leaving 13 bases between the germline ends. Germline CDR1 LNHDA, CDR2 SQIVND (reference sequence).

This clone was observed once. V and J are TRBV19 and TRBJ2-7; D may be TRBD1 (5 bases). The CDR3 has 13 residues. In germline, CDR1 is LNHDA, CDR2 SQIVND (reference sequence). V lost 6 bases and J 3 bases, leaving 12 bases between the germline ends. The CDR3 reads CASSRDSFYEQYF. DNA of the CDR3: TGTGCCAGTAGCAGAGACAGTTTCTACGAGCAGTACTTC.

The chain links TRBV27 to TRBJ2-1; no definite D call. V was shortened by 3 bases and J by 5 bases, with 14 bases between the two germline ends. Germline lookup yields CDR1 MNHEY and CDR2 SMNVEV (reference sequence). The CDR3 is 15 amino acids. CDR3 in DNA: TGTGCCAGCAGTTTGGAGCACCCTTCCCACAATGAGCAGTTCTTC. Its protein is CASSLEHPSHNEQFF.

The chain recombines TRBV4-3 with TRBJ2-2, with 7 bases matching TRBD1. Germline-derived CDR1 and CDR2 are LGHNA and YSLEER. This CDR3 region has 16 residues. The V gene end was trimmed by 4 bases and the J gene end by 7 bases; junction bases not matched to a gene: 12. CDR3 sequence reads: CASSPRTGPESGELFF. The CDR3 nucleotides are TGCGCCAGCAGCCCGCGGACAGGCCCGGAGAGCGGGGAGCTGTTTTTT.

V gene TRBV29-1 combines with J gene TRBJ2-3; TRBD1 aligns across 9 bases. The CDR3 is made up of 15 amino acids. Per germline, CDR1 SQVTM and CDR2 ANQGSEA. V lost 2 bases to trimming and J lost 3 bases; unmatched junction nucleotides: 6. For the CDR3, the DNA is TGCAGCGTTGAACCCGGGACAGGGTTGACAGATACGCAGTATTTT. This translates into CSVEPGTGLTDTQYF.

The chain links TRBV3-1 (or the pseudogene TRBV3-2) to TRBJ2-1, with a weak D call TRBD2 (6 bases). Germline values: CDR1 LGHDT, CDR2 YNNKEL (reference sequence). CDR3 size: 17 residues. Trimming left V 1 base short and J 1 base short, with 14 bases between. Written as DNA, the CDR3 is TGTGCCAGCAGCCAAGGGGGGGTTGGCTATTCCTACAATGAGCAGTTCTTC. Amino acid sequence: CASSQGGVGYSYNEQFF.

J is TRBJ2-1 and V is TRBV11-1; D may be TRBD1 (6 bases). The V end was cut by 5 bases, the J end by 2 bases, with 10 bases between. Germline CDR1 and CDR2: SGHAT and FQDESV (reference sequence). The CDR3 runs 14 residues. CDR3 sequence (DNA): TGTGCCAGCAGCACCTCAGGGGCCTACAATGAGCAGTTCTTC. It is translated as CASSTSGAYNEQFF.

The V call is TRBV4-2, the J call TRBJ1-1; TRBD1 is a possible D gene (6 bases). The CDR3 sequence is 14 residues long. With 1 base removed from V and 7 bases from J, the gap between germline ends came to 13 bases. The V gene's germline CDR1 is LGHNA and CDR2 YNFKEQ. The CDR3 nucleotides are TGTGCCAGCAGCCAAGGAACAGGGTACCTTGAAGCTTTCTTT. Protein product: CASSQGTGYLEAFF.

The chain combines TRBV6-5 with TRBJ2-5, with D perhaps TRBD2 (6 bases). Germline V gene sequence: CDR1 MNHEY, CDR2 SVGAGI. The CDR3 has 14 residues. V lost 4 bases and J lost 1, with 10 bases in between. In DNA, the CDR3 is TGTGCCAGCAGTTTGGCGGGACTCCAAGAGACCCAGTACTTC. Protein product: CASSLAGLQETQYF.

The rearrangement links TRBV20-1 to TRBJ2-1, with 7 positions matching TRBD2. With 3 bases clipped from V and 8 bases from J, the junction kept 10 bases outside the gene matches. This CDR3 comprises 14 residues. CDR1 is DFQATT, CDR2 SNEGSKA, per germline (reference sequence). This CDR3 is CSASSAGDWHEQFF. The CDR3 DNA reads TGCAGTGCTAGTTCTGCGGGGGACTGGCATGAGCAGTTCTTC.

The V gene is TRBV5-1, the J gene TRBJ1-1; a possible D gene is TRBD1 (6 bases). The CDR3 is made up of 16 amino acids. V lost 4 bases, J lost 5 bases, and 21 bases lay in between. CDR1 is SGHRS and CDR2 is YFSETQ in the germline V gene. CDR3 region: CASSDRDKDLRTEAFF. The DNA for the CDR3 is TGCGCCAGCAGCGACCGGGACAAGGACCTTAGAACTGAAGCTTTCTTT. Supplemented by reference TRBV5-1 and TRBJ1-1, the full variable domain reads KAGVTQTPRYLIKTRGQQVTLSCSPISGHRSVSWYQQTPGQGLQFLFEYFSETQRNKGNFPGRFSGRQFSNSRSEMNVSTLELGDSALYLCASSDRDKDLRTEAFFGQGTRLTVV.

This CDR3 is CASRPRRDRARGNTIYF. DNA of the CDR3: TGTGCCAGCAGACCTAGGCGGGACAGGGCTCGAGGAAACACCATATATTTT. The J gene is TRBJ1-3, the V gene TRBV5-6, with 9 nucleotides matching TRBD1. This CDR3 is built from 17 residues. Germline V gene data show CDR1 as SGHDT and CDR2 as YYEEEE. Trimming took 5 bases from V and 4 from J; bases not matched to a gene: 13.

V usage is TRBV6-2 or TRBV6-3 and J usage is TRBJ2-7; TRBD1 agrees at 7 bases. The germline V gene encodes CDR1 MNHEY and CDR2 SVGEGT. Trimming took 5 bases from V and 10 from J; bases not matched to a gene: 17. There are 15 residues in the CDR3. CDR3 coding DNA: TGTGCCAGCAGTCGTCGACAGGGTCCTGTTGGGGAACAGTACTTC. It is translated as CASSRRQGPVGEQYF.